This T cell receptor (beta chain) was retrieved from a study of PD-1 blockade in classical Hodgkin lymphoma. The study, taken as a whole, reports: Significantly greater TCR diversity emerged by C4D1 in CD4+ cells but not CD8+ cells. It was among complete responders that baseline diversity resembled that of newly diagnosed patients. At baseline, newly diagnosed patients reportedly showed less TCR diversity than healthy donors. Some patients began nivolumab under 1 year after ASCT. These patients were excluded from later analyses.

Only in-frame clones appear in the TCRdb table, and some are missing; sequencing was by immunoSEQ multiplex PCR. The sample lists 55,000 to 60,000 clones; about 91% were seen once. The CDR3 consists of 13 residues. J lost 7 bases, V lost 0 bases, and 3 bases had no gene match. Germline CDR1 is SGHTA and CDR2 is FQGTGA. Every patient relapsed after autologous stem cell transplantation, and brentuximab vedotin exposure varied. Regarding this clone: The antigen is unknown.

Material: peripheral blood mononuclear cells (PBMCs), obtained before the second cycle of nivolumab. V gene TRBV7-3 combines with J gene TRBJ2-7, with TRBD1 identical over 7 bases. This sequence originates from a human donor with classical Hodgkin lymphoma. In DNA, the CDR3 is TGTGCCAGCAGCTTAACGGGGACAGATGAGCAGTACTTC. Translation gives CASSLTGTDEQYF.